The entry that follows covers one TCR beta chain sequence. This record comes from a study of blood T cell repertoires in COVID-19. Authors' methods: Nucleated cell counts were estimated from reference gene primer amplification. TCRdb keeps only in-frame clones here, not all; method: immunoSEQ multiplex PCR. V, J and clone size are those of that table, while D and trimming were read from the DNA. Among about 330,000 clones listed, 70% to 90% were seen once. Germline V gene sequence: CDR1 SGHTA, CDR2 FQGNSA. The CDR3 has 15 residues. Trimming took 5 bases from V and 0 from J, leaving 14 bases between them.

The gene calls are TRBV7-2 and TRBJ2-7; a possible D gene is TRBD2 (6 bases). Sequencing was carried out using peripheral blood. This clonotype originated in a woman aged 45-60 years with active or convalescent COVID-19. CDR3 coding DNA: TGTGCCAGCAGCCAAACGCCCGGGGGCTCCTACGAGCAGTACTTC. Protein sequence: CASSQTPGGSYEQYF.